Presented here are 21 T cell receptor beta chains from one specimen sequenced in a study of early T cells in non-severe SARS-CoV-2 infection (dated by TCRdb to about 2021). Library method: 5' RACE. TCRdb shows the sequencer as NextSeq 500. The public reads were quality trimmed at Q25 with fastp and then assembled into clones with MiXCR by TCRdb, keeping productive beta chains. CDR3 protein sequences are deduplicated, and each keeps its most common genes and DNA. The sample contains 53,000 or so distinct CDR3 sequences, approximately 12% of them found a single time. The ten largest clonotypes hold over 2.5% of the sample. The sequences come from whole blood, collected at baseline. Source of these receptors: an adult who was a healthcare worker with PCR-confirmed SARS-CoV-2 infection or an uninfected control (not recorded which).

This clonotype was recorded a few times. The CDR3 reads CASTPTGRGNIQYF. CDR3 bases: TGTGCCAGCACCCCGACGGGGAGGGGGAACATTCAGTACTTC. The genes are TRBV6-5 and TRBJ2-4, with D possibly TRBD2 on 7 matching bases. The CDR3 has 14 residues. V shed 7 bases and J shed 7 bases, with 17 bases lying between them. CDR1 and CDR2 (germline): MNHEY, SVGAGI.

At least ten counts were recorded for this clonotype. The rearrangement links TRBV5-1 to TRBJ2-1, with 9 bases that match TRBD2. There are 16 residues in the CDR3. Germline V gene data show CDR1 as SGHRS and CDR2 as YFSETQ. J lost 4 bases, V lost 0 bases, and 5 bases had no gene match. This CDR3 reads CASSLGLAGLYNEQFF. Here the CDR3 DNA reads TGCGCCAGCAGCTTGGGGCTAGCGGGATTATACAATGAGCAGTTCTTC.

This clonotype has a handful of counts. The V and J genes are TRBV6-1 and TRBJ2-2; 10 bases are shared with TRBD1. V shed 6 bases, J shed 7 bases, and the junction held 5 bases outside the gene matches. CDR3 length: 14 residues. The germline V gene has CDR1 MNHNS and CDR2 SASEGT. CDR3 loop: CASSDRGPGGELFF. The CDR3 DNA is TGTGCCAGCAGCGACAGGGGGCCTGGCGGGGAGCTGTTTTTT.

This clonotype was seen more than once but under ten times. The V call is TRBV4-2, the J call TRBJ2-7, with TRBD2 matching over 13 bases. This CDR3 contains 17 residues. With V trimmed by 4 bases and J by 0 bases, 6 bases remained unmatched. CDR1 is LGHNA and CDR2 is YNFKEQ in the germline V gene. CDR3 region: CASSPGTSGTSSYEQYF. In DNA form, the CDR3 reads TGTGCCAGCAGCCCTGGGACTAGCGGGACGAGCTCCTACGAGCAGTACTTC.

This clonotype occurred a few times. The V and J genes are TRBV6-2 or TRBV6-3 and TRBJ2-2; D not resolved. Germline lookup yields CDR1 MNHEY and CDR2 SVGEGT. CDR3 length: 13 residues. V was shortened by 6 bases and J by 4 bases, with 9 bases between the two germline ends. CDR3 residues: CASSLLTTGELFF. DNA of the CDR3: TGTGCCAGCAGCCTTCTTACCACCGGGGAGCTGTTTTTT.

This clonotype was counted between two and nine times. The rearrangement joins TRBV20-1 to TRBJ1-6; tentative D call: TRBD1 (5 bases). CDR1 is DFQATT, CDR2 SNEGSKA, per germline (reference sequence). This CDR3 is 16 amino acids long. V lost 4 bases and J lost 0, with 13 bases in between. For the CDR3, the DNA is TGCAGTGCTACTGGGACTGTTAGCTCCTATAATTCACCCCTCCACTTT. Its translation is CSATGTVSSYNSPLHF.

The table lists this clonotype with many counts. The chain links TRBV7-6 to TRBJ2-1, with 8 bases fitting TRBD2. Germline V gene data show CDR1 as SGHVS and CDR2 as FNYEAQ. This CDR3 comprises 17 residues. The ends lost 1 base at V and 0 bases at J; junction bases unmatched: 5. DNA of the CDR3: TGTGCCAGCAGCTTAGATGGTAGCGGGATCTCCTACAATGAGCAGTTCTTC. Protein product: CASSLDGSGISYNEQFF. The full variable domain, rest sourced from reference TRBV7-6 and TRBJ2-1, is GAGVSQSPRYKVTKRGQDVALRCDPISGHVSLYWYRQALGQGPEFLTYFNYEAQQDKSGLPNDRFSAERPEGSISTLTIQRTEQRDSAMYRCASSLDGSGISYNEQFFGPGTRLTVL.

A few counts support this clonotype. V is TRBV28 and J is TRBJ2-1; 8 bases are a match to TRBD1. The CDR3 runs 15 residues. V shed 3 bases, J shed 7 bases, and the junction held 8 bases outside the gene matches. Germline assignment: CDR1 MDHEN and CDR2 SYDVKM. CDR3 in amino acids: CASSFSQGARNEQFF. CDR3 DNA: TGTGCCAGCAGTTTCAGCCAGGGGGCGCGGAATGAGCAGTTCTTC.

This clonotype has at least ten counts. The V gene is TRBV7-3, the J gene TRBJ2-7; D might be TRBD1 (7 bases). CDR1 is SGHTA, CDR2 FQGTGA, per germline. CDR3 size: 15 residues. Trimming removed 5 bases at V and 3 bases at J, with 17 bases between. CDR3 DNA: TGTGCCAGCAGCCTACAGGAGGGACAGAACTACGAGCAGTACTTC. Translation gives CASSLQEGQNYEQYF.

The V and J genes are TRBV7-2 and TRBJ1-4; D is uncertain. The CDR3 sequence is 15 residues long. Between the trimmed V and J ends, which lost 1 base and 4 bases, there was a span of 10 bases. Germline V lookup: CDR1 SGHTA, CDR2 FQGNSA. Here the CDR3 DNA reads TGTGCCAGCAGCTTAGTGGCAGGTGGTAATGAAAAACTGTTTTTT. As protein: CASSLVAGGNEKLFF. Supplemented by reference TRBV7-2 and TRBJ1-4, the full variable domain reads GAGVSQSPSNKVTEKGKDVELRCDPISGHTALYWYRQSLGQGLEFLIYFQGNSAPDKSGLPSDRFSAERTGGSVSTLTIQRTQQEDSAVYLCASSLVAGGNEKLFFGSGTQLSVL.

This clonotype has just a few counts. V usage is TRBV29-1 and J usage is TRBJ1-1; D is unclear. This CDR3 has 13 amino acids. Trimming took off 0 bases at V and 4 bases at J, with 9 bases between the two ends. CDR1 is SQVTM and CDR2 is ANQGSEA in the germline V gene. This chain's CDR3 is CSVEEGVSTEAFF. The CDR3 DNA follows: TGCAGCGTTGAAGAGGGCGTGAGCACTGAAGCTTTCTTT.

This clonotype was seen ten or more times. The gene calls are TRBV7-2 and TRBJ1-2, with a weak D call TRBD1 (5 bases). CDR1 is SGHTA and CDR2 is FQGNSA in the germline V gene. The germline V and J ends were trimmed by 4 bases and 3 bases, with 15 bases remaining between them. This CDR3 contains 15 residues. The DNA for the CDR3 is TGTGCCAGCAGCTCACCGTTCTTAGGGGACTATGGCTACACCTTC. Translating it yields CASSSPFLGDYGYTF.

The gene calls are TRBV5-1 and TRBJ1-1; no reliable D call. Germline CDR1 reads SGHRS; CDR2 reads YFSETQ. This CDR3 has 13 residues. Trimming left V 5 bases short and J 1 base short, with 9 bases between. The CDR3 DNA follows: TGCGCCAGCAGTCGGCTGGAGAACACTGAAGCTTTCTTT. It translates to CASSRLENTEAFF.

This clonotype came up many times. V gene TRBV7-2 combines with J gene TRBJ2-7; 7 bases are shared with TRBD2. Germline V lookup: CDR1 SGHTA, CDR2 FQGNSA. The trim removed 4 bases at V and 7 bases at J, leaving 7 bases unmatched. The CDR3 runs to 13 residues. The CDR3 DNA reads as TGTGCCAGCAGCTCCCGGGAGGCTTTTGAGCAGTACTTC. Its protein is CASSSREAFEQYF.

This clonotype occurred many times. The CDR3 DNA follows: TGTGCCAGCAGCCCTGCACGGATTACGCTAGCCAAAAACATTCAGTACTTC. This gives the protein CASSPARITLAKNIQYF. This chain uses TRBV7-3 with TRBJ2-4; D gene ambiguous. The V gene lost 5 bases and the J gene lost 0 bases, with 17 bases spanning the gap. Germline V lookup: CDR1 SGHTA, CDR2 FQGTGA. CDR3 size: 17 residues.

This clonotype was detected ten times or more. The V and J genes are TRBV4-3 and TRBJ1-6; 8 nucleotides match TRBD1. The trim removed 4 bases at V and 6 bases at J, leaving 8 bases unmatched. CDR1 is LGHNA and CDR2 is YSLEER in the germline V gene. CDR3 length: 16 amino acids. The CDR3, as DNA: TGCGCCAGCAGCCGCGACAGGGGCAGACCTAATTCACCCCTCCACTTT. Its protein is CASSRDRGRPNSPLHF.

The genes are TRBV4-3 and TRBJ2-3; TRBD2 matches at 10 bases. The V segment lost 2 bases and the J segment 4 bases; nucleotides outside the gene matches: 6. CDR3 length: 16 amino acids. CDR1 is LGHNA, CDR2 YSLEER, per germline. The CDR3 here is CASSQFPSGSPDTQYF. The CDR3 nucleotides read TGCGCCAGCAGCCAATTCCCTAGCGGGAGCCCAGATACGCAGTATTTT.

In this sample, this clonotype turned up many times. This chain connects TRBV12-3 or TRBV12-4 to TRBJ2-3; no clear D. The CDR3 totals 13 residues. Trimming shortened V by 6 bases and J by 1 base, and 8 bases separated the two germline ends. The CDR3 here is CASRVRRTDTQYF. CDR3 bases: TGTGCCAGCAGAGTACGACGCACAGATACGCAGTATTTT.

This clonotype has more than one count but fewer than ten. The CDR3 DNA follows: TGTGCCAGCAGTCTCGTAGCGGGCCGGAACATTCAGTACTTC. Translated: CASSLVAGRNIQYF. The J gene is TRBJ2-4, the V gene TRBV27; 7 positions match TRBD2. The CDR3 is 14 residues long. With V trimmed by 5 bases and J by 7 bases, 8 bases remained unmatched. Per germline, CDR1 MNHEY and CDR2 SMNVEV (reference sequence).

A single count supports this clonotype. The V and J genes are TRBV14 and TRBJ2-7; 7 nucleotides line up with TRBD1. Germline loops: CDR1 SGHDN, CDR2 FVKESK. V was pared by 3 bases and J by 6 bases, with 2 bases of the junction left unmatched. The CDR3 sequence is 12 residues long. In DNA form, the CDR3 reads TGTGCCAGCAGCCAGACAGGGTTCGAGCAGTACTTC. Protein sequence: CASSQTGFEQYF.

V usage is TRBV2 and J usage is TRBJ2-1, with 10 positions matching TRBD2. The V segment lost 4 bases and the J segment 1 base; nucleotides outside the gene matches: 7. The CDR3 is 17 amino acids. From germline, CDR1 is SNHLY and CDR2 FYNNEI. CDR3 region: CASSGASGSDSYNEQFF. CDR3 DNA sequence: TGTGCCAGCAGTGGGGCTAGCGGGAGTGATTCCTACAATGAGCAGTTCTTC.